What follows are 22 T cell receptor beta chains derived from one specimen sequenced in a study of quantifying T cell responses using KT2 cells. About the research overall: RNA was reverse transcribed with TCR alpha and beta constant-region primers.

A single-stranded UMI oligo with SP2 sequence was ligated to cDNA 3' ends. The first PCR ran roughly 4 cycles with an equimolar RC1.1 and RC1.2 beta primer mix. TCRdb redid the calling of the UMI-ligation and nested PCR reads with MiXCR, one entry per CDR3 protein. The sample records 39,000 or so distinct CDR3 sequences, approximately 17% being singletons. Source material: PBMCs spiked with cells of the T cell clone KT2. The receptors originated from a human donor.

This clonotype has a handful of counts. V is TRBV4-1 and J is TRBJ2-7; D is possibly TRBD2 (6 bases). Germline-derived CDR1 and CDR2 are MGHRA and YSYEKL. V lost 1 base to trimming and J lost 2 bases, with 15 bases between them. CDR3 length: 16 amino acids. The CDR3 nucleotides are TGCGCCAGCAGCCAAGGGGCAGGCGGGATGGCCTACGAGCAGTACTTC. Translation gives CASSQGAGGMAYEQYF.

The CDR3 nucleotides read TGTGCCAGCAGTGTAGGGACTCCCTGGGGCAATCAGCCCCAGCATTTT. Translation: CASSVGTPWGNQPQHF. V usage is TRBV12-3 or TRBV12-4 and J usage is TRBJ1-5; tentative D call: TRBD1 (5 bases). The CDR3 consists of 16 residues. V was pared by 5 bases and J by 2 bases, with 16 bases between.

This clonotype was seen a handful of times. The chain has TRBV29-1 and TRBJ2-7; 8 positions agree with TRBD1. Germline loops: CDR1 SQVTM, CDR2 ANQGSEA. After removal of 6 bases from V and 3 bases from J, the junction contained 7 bases not matched to a gene. The CDR3 loop spans 13 amino acids. This CDR3 is CSVRRGPGYEQYF. As DNA, the CDR3 is TGCAGCGTCCGCAGGGGGCCGGGCTACGAGCAGTACTTC.

The chain employs TRBV13 and TRBJ2-1; no definite D call. V was clipped by 5 bases and J by 7 bases, with 12 bases between them. Looked up from germline, CDR1 is PRHDT and CDR2 is FYEKMQ (reference sequence). The CDR3 is made up of 13 amino acids. CDR3: CASSPRSGNEQFF. The DNA of the CDR3 is TGTGCCAGCAGCCCCCGGTCTGGGAATGAGCAGTTCTTC.

The chain is built from TRBV18 and TRBJ2-7; perhaps TRBD1 as D (6 bases). This CDR3 is built from 13 residues. Deletions cut 5 bases from V and 7 bases from J, with 15 bases between. Germline assignment: CDR1 KGHSH and CDR2 LQKENI. This CDR3 reads CASSGGSQGEQYF. The CDR3 bases are TGTGCCAGCTCAGGCGGATCCCAGGGGGAGCAGTACTTC.

Ten or more counts support this clonotype. This sequence joins TRBV30 and TRBJ2-1; 11 bases are shared with TRBD2. J gave up 14 bases and V 1 base, and 7 bases lay outside the gene matches. This CDR3 has 13 amino acids. Germline V gene sequence: CDR1 GTSNPN, CDR2 SVGIG (reference sequence). The CDR3 region has the DNA TGTGCCTGGAGTGAGAATAGCGGGGGGGCGAAGTTCTTC. It yields the protein CAWSENSGGAKFF.

V and J are TRBV27 and TRBJ1-2; D might be TRBD1 (5 bases). The CDR3 extends over 14 amino acids. Per the germline V gene, CDR1 is MNHEY and CDR2 is SMNVEV (reference sequence). Trimming shortened V by 6 bases and J by 2 bases, and 13 bases separated the two germline ends. The CDR3 DNA follows: TGTGCCAGCAGCCCCGAGGGGTCGAACTATGGCTACACCTTC. Its translation is CASSPEGSNYGYTF.

This clonotype was picked up a small number of times. The V call is TRBV19, the J call TRBJ2-1; TRBD1 matches at 7 bases. Trimming took 1 base from V and 5 from J; bases not matched to a gene: 11. Germline CDR1 LNHDA, CDR2 SQIVND (reference sequence). This CDR3 is built from 17 residues. The CDR3 DNA follows: TGTGCCAGTAGTATAGGAACAGGGGCCGGGTACAACAATGAGCAGTTCTTC. It encodes CASSIGTGAGYNNEQFF.

V and J are TRBV2 and TRBJ1-5; D uncertain. CDR1 and CDR2 (germline): SNHLY, FYNNEI. The CDR3 extends over 14 amino acids. Trimming left V 7 bases short and J 1 base short, with 11 bases between. The CDR3 loop reads CASIQTLSNQPQHF. The CDR3 DNA is TGTGCCAGCATTCAGACCTTGAGCAATCAGCCCCAGCATTTT. The complete variable domain, with remaining parts taken from reference TRBV2 and TRBJ1-5, reads EPEVTQTPSHQVTQMGQEVILRCVPISNHLYFYWYRQILGQKVEFLVSFYNNEISEKSEIFDDQFSVERPDGSNFTLKIRSTKLEDSAMYFCASIQTLSNQPQHFGDGTRLSIL.

V is TRBV2 and J is TRBJ1-5, with D unresolved. The V and J ends lost 2 bases and 3 bases respectively, with 5 bases between them. CDR1 and CDR2 from the germline V gene are SNHLY and FYNNEI. CDR3 size: 13 residues. This CDR3 is CASSESNNQPQHF. The CDR3 region has the DNA TGTGCCAGCAGTGAATCTAACAATCAGCCCCAGCATTTT.

The chain uses TRBV9 and TRBJ1-2, with D uncertain. In germline, CDR1 is SGDLS, CDR2 YYNGEE. This CDR3 contains 13 residues. V was pared by 4 bases and J by 5 bases, with 12 bases between. The CDR3 DNA reads TGTGCCAGCAGCCCCATGACCCATTATGGCTACACCTTC. Translating it yields CASSPMTHYGYTF.

This clonotype was recorded a few times. The rearrangement joins TRBV6-2 or TRBV6-3 to TRBJ1-5; no definite D call. CDR1 is MNHEY and CDR2 is SVGEGT in the germline V gene. CDR3 length equals 12 residues. V gave up 6 bases and J gave up 5 bases, with 8 bases separating them. CDR3 amino acids: CASRSRDQPQHF. CDR3 DNA: TGTGCCAGCAGATCTAGGGATCAGCCCCAGCATTTT.

The chain couples TRBV12-3 or TRBV12-4 to TRBJ2-1; 9 nucleotides agree with TRBD2. CDR3 length: 16 residues. The V segment lost 3 bases and the J segment 7 bases; nucleotides outside the gene matches: 10. CDR3 amino acids: CASSFSGGRDWNEQFF. The CDR3 DNA is TGTGCCAGCAGTTTCTCTGGCGGGAGGGATTGGAATGAGCAGTTCTTC.

This clonotype appeared a few times. This chain connects TRBV5-4 to TRBJ2-5; 8 bases are a match to TRBD1. The length of the CDR3 is 14 residues. Germline V lookup: CDR1 SGHNT, CDR2 YYREEE (reference sequence). Losses at the gene ends were 2 bases for V and 4 bases for J; bases not matched to a gene: 4. The CDR3 is CASSFNRGAETQYF. CDR3 nucleotides: TGTGCCAGCAGCTTCAACAGGGGGGCAGAGACCCAGTACTTC. Full variable domain (remainder filled in from reference TRBV5-4 and TRBJ2-5): ETGVTQSPTHLIKTRGQQVTLRCSSQSGHNTVSWYQQALGQGPQFIFQYYREEENGRGNFPPRFSGLQFPNYSSELNVNALELDDSALYLCASSFNRGAETQYFGPGTRLLVL.

This chain connects TRBV7-8 to TRBJ2-3, with 7 bases identical to TRBD1. CDR1 and CDR2 from the germline V gene are SGHVS and FQNEAQ. This CDR3 spans 16 amino acids. After removal of 0 bases from V and 5 bases from J, the junction contained 8 bases not matched to a gene. The CDR3 DNA reads TGTGCCAGCAGCTTAGCGATGAGGGGGCTGGAAGATACGCAGTATTTT. Its protein product is CASSLAMRGLEDTQYF.

This clonotype was picked up a small number of times. This sequence joins TRBV2 and TRBJ2-2; TRBD1 agrees at 7 bases. V shed 2 bases, J shed 6 bases, and the junction held 6 bases outside the gene matches. CDR3 length: 15 residues. The germline gives CDR1 SNHLY, CDR2 FYNNEI. CDR3 sequence reads: CASSESTGFAGELFF. DNA for the CDR3: TGTGCCAGCAGTGAATCGACAGGGTTCGCCGGGGAGCTGTTTTTT.

The chain couples TRBV20-1 to TRBJ2-7; D ambiguous. The CDR3 contains 16 residues. CDR1 and CDR2 (germline): DFQATT, SNEGSKA (reference sequence). Trimming removed 4 bases at V and 0 bases at J, with 19 bases between. This CDR3 is CSATSTSQPRSYEQYF. As DNA, the CDR3 is TGCAGTGCTACTTCAACATCCCAGCCACGCTCCTACGAGCAGTACTTC.

The table lists this clonotype with a few counts. The chain has TRBV7-2 and TRBJ2-3; D might be TRBD1 or TRBD2, each matching 6 bases. Per germline, CDR1 SGHTA and CDR2 FQGNSA. The CDR3 is 16 amino acids. Trimming left V 5 bases short and J 5 bases short, with 20 bases between. CDR3 in DNA: TGTGCCAGCAGCCCGTGGGGGGCCGGCCCCGGAGATACGCAGTATTTT. This gives the protein CASSPWGAGPGDTQYF.

Only a few counts were recorded for this clonotype. This sequence joins TRBV30 and TRBJ1-1; the match to TRBD1 covers 7 bases. Germline trimming cut 2 bases from V and 12 bases from J; bases unmatched to any gene: 12. Per germline, CDR1 GTSNPN and CDR2 SVGIG (reference sequence). The CDR3 is 13 residues long. The DNA for the CDR3 is TGTGCCTGGAGTCTAAGCCGGGACAGCGAGACTTTCTTT. This translates into CAWSLSRDSETFF.

In its sample, this clonotype was seen a few times. The rearrangement joins TRBV9 to TRBJ2-5; D gene ambiguous. Germline lookup yields CDR1 SGDLS and CDR2 YYNGEE. The CDR3 is made up of 15 amino acids. Trimming stripped 4 bases from V and 2 bases from J, with 15 bases between. For the CDR3, the DNA is TGTGCCAGCAGCCCTTTCCCCCAGACTCAAGAGACCCAGTACTTC. It is translated as CASSPFPQTQETQYF.

This clonotype turned up a few times. The V call is TRBV7-2, the J call TRBJ1-2; the D is unclear. V was trimmed by 5 bases and J by 2 bases, leaving 9 bases between them. Germline values: CDR1 SGHTA, CDR2 FQGNSA. This CDR3 contains 13 residues. CDR3 DNA: TGTGCCAGCAGCCGGGGAGGAAACTATGGCTACACCTTC. This codes for CASSRGGNYGYTF.

The J gene is TRBJ2-1, the V gene TRBV15; D ambiguous. Germline values: CDR1 LNHNV, CDR2 YYDKDF (reference sequence). The CDR3 is 15 residues long. V shed 1 base and J shed 9 bases, with 16 bases lying between them. CDR3 DNA: TGTGCCACCAGCAGAGCTCGGACCCCCAGAGGTGAGCAGTTCTTC. The encoded protein is CATSRARTPRGEQFF.